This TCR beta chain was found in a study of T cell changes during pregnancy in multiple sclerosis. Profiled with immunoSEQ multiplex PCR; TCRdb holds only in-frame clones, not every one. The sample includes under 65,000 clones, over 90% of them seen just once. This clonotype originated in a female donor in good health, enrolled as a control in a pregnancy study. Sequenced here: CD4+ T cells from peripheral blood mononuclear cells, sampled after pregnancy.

In DNA, the CDR3 is TGTGCCAGCAGTTTGGAGCAGGGGTGGACAGATACGCAGTATTTT. This translates into CASSLEQGWTDTQYF. V gene TRBV27 combines with J gene TRBJ2-3; TRBD1 is a possible D gene (6 bases). The V gene's germline CDR1 is MNHEY and CDR2 SMNVEV (reference sequence). The V and J ends lost 3 bases and 3 bases respectively, with 13 bases between them. The length of the CDR3 is 15 residues.